This section outlines one T cell receptor (beta chain) sequence together with its context. The sample comes from a study of blood T cell repertoires in COVID-19. For the study at large: Researchers got acute and convalescent COVID-19 samples from the United States, Italy and Spain. Sample material is recorded as cDNA or gDNA derived from T cells, B-cell-depleted T cells, or PBMCs.

Original processing methods: For nucleated cells, counts were estimated from reference gene primer amplification. TCRdb keeps only in-frame clones here, not all; method: immunoSEQ multiplex PCR. The D gene and trimming were derived from the DNA, and the V and J assignments and clone size from that table. Of approximately 100,000 clones listed, roughly 89% are singletons. CDR3 size: 14 residues. Germline-derived CDR1 and CDR2 are ENHRY and SYGVKD. Trimming took 11 bases from V and 0 from J, leaving 14 bases between them. This sequence originates from a human donor with acute or convalescent COVID-19. The donor label of this sample is uncertain. The sequenced sample was peripheral blood. The chain employs TRBV10-3 and TRBJ1-5; maybe TRBD1 (5 bases). The CDR3 region has the DNA TGTGCCGTTTCTCAGGGCAATAGCAATCAGCCCCAGCATTTT. It codes for CAVSQGNSNQPQHF.